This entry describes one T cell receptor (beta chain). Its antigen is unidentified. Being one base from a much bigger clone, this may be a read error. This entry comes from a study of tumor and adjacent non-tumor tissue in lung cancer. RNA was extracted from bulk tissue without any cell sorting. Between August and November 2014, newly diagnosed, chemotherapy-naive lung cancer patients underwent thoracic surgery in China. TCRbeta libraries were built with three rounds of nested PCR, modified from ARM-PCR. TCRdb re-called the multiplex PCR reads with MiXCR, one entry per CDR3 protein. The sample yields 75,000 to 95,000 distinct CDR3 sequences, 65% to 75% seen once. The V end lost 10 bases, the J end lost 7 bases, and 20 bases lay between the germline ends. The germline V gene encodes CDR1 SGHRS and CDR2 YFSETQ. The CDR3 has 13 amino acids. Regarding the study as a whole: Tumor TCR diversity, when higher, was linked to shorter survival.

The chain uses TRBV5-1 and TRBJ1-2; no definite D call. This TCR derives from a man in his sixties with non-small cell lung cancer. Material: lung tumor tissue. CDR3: CACNRAESIGYTF. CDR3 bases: TGCGCCTGCAACCGGGCTGAGTCTATTGGCTACACCTTC.